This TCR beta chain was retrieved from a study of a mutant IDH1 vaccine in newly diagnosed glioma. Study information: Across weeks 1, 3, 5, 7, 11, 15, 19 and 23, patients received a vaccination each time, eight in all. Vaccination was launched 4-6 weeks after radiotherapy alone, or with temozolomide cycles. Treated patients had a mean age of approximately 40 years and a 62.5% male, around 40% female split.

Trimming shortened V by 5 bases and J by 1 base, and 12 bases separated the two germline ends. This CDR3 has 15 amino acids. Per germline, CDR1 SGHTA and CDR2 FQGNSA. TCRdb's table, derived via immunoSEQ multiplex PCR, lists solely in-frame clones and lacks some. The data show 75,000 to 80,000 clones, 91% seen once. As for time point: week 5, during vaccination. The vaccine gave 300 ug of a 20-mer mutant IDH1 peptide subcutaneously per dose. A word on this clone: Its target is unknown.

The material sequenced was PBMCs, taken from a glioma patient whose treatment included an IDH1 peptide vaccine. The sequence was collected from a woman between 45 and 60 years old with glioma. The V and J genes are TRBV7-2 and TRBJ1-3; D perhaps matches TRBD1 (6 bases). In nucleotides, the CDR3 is TGTGCCAGCAGCAACAAGGGGGGGTCTGGAAACACCATATATTTT. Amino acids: CASSNKGGSGNTIYF.